This record concerns one T cell receptor beta chain sequence. As yet, its antigen is unknown. Libraries were prepared by immunoSEQ multiplex PCR; TCRdb keeps only in-frame clonotypes and omits some of them. The data hold around 330,000 clones, with under 70% observed a single time. This sample is part of a study of cytotoxic CD8 clonotypes in ibrutinib-treated CLL. V gave up 6 bases and J gave up 8 bases; unmatched junction bases: 8. Germline CDR1 and CDR2: ENHRY and SYGVKD. This CDR3 spans 13 amino acids. Points from the study as a whole: At progression, clonality fell back toward baseline after rising at ibrutinib response.

The V gene is TRBV10-3, the J gene TRBJ1-1; the match to TRBD1 covers 8 bases. This material consisted of PBMCs, taken after 36 months of ibrutinib treatment. This clonotype originated in a human donor with chronic lymphocytic leukemia. CDR3 residues: CAISFDGQGEAFF. As DNA, the CDR3 is TGTGCCATCAGCTTTGACGGACAGGGAGAAGCTTTCTTT.